The 18 T cell receptor beta chains in this list originate from one sample, sequenced in a study of T cell clones after liver transplantation. Profiling relied on immunoSEQ multiplex PCR, and the TCRdb table lists in-frame clones only, not all of them. This table has about 78,000 clones, 80% appearing once. The source material was CD4+ T cells from blood, sampled before liver transplant. The receptors come from a human donor who received a liver transplant.

The genes are TRBV9 and TRBJ2-3; 13 nucleotides agree with TRBD2. The CDR3 is 17 amino acids. CDR1 SGDLS and CDR2 YYNGEE come from the germline V gene. J gave up 5 bases and V 5 bases, and 11 bases lay outside the gene matches. CDR3 loop: CASSPPGLAGVGDTQYF. The DNA of the CDR3 is TGTGCCAGCAGTCCCCCTGGACTAGCGGGAGTTGGAGATACGCAGTATTTT. The complete variable domain, with remaining parts taken from reference TRBV9 and TRBJ2-3, reads DSGVTQTPKHLITATGQRVTLRCSPRSGDLSVYWYQQSLDQGLQFLIQYYNGEERAKGNILERFSAQQFPDLHSELNLSSLELGDSALYFCASSPPGLAGVGDTQYFGPGTRLTVL.

This clone is a singleton in its sample. The V call is TRBV5-1, the J call TRBJ1-4; D unclear. CDR3 size: 15 residues. The germline V and J ends were trimmed by 0 bases and 2 bases, with 8 bases remaining between them. Per the germline V gene, CDR1 is SGHRS and CDR2 is YFSETQ. The chain's CDR3 is CASSLGRPTNEKLFF. In DNA form, the CDR3 reads TGCGCCAGCAGCTTGGGGCGGCCCACTAATGAAAAACTGTTTTTT.

The rearrangement links TRBV5-1 to TRBJ2-2; 8 bases fit TRBD1. The CDR3 consists of 16 residues. V was clipped by 3 bases and J by 1 base; unmatched bases: 5. Germline assignment: CDR1 SGHRS and CDR2 YFSETQ. In nucleotides, the CDR3 is TGCGCCAGCAGCTCCCTGGGGACAGGGAACACCGGGGAGCTGTTTTTT. It is translated as CASSSLGTGNTGELFF.

The rearrangement links TRBV2 to TRBJ2-1; 11 nucleotides line up with TRBD2. The CDR3 is 16 residues long. The germline gives CDR1 SNHLY, CDR2 FYNNEI. The ends lost 6 bases at V and 4 bases at J; junction bases unmatched: 8. The CDR3 sequence: CASRPGTSGNYNEQFF. The CDR3 DNA reads as TGTGCCAGCAGACCCGGGACTAGCGGAAATTACAATGAGCAGTTCTTC. The complete variable domain, with remaining parts taken from reference TRBV2 and TRBJ2-1, reads EPEVTQTPSHQVTQMGQEVILRCVPISNHLYFYWYRQILGQKVEFLVSFYNNEISEKSEIFDDQFSVERPDGSNFTLKIRSTKLEDSAMYFCASRPGTSGNYNEQFFGPGTRLTVL.

There are a few counts of this clone. This chain uses TRBV7-2 with TRBJ2-7; TRBD2 aligns across 7 bases. From germline, CDR1 is SGHTA and CDR2 FQGNSA. Trimming took 2 bases from V and 4 from J; bases not matched to a gene: 8. The CDR3 runs 15 residues. The CDR3 DNA reads TGTGCCAGCAGCTTATTCGTGGGGGAGGGGTACGAGCAGTACTTC. As protein: CASSLFVGEGYEQYF.

The genes are TRBV10-1 and TRBJ1-1, with D unclear. This CDR3 has 13 residues. Germline assignment: CDR1 WNHNN and CDR2 SYGVQD (reference sequence). Trimming left V 6 bases short and J 9 bases short, with 17 bases between. This CDR3 reads CASSPEALTKAFF. CDR3 nucleotide sequence: TGCGCCAGCAGCCCCGAGGCCCTCACCAAAGCTTTCTTT.

This clone came up once. The chain combines TRBV2 with TRBJ2-1; 8 bases map to TRBD2. After removal of 4 bases from V and 1 base from J, the junction contained 3 bases not matched to a gene. CDR3 length: 15 residues. Germline V gene sequence: CDR1 SNHLY, CDR2 FYNNEI. Here the CDR3 reads CASSVLAGSYNEQFF. The CDR3 DNA is TGTGCCAGCAGTGTGTTAGCGGGATCCTACAATGAGCAGTTCTTC.

V usage is TRBV10-3 and J usage is TRBJ1-1; D is unclear. Trimming took 4 bases from V and 1 from J, leaving 10 bases between them. The CDR3 length is 14 residues. Germline CDR1 and CDR2: ENHRY and SYGVKD. CDR3 DNA sequence: TGTGCCATCAGTGTCGGGTTCCAGAACACTGAAGCTTTCTTT. It codes for CAISVGFQNTEAFF.

The CDR3 here is CASSDTVSNQPQHF. The CDR3 DNA sequence: TGTGCCAGCAGTGACACAGTTAGCAATCAGCCCCAGCATTTT. V gene TRBV6-5 combines with J gene TRBJ1-5; no firm D call. Trimming cost V 5 bases and J 0 bases, with 8 bases left between them. The CDR3 length is 14 residues. Per the germline V gene, CDR1 is MNHEY and CDR2 is SVGAGI.

The V gene is TRBV7-2, the J gene TRBJ2-3; no clear D gene. The CDR3 contains 14 residues. V was trimmed by 3 bases and J by 4 bases, leaving 11 bases between them. Looked up from germline, CDR1 is SGHTA and CDR2 is FQGNSA. Here the CDR3 DNA reads TGTGCCAGCAGCTTTTCAATCCCCGCAGATACGCAGTATTTT. Residues: CASSFSIPADTQYF.

The chain joins TRBV19 to TRBJ2-3; 8 bases align to TRBD1. From germline, CDR1 is LNHDA and CDR2 SQIVND (reference sequence). After removal of 5 bases from V and 2 bases from J, the junction contained 6 bases not matched to a gene. The CDR3 is made up of 15 amino acids. CDR3 DNA sequence: TGTGCCAGTAGTCCCAGGACAGGGACCACAGATACGCAGTATTTT. This codes for CASSPRTGTTDTQYF.

This chain connects TRBV7-3 to TRBJ2-7, with 7 nucleotides matching TRBD2. The CDR3 length is 13 residues. Unmatched junction bases numbered 7, after V lost 5 bases and J lost 6 bases. Germline lookup yields CDR1 SGHTA and CDR2 FQGTGA. The chain's CDR3 is CASSPGGNREQYF. CDR3 nucleotides: TGTGCCAGCAGCCCGGGGGGAAATCGCGAGCAGTACTTC.

The chain carries TRBV7-9 and TRBJ2-2; TRBD2 agrees at 13 bases. The V gene's germline CDR1 is SEHNR and CDR2 FQNEAQ (reference sequence). The CDR3 consists of 16 residues. The V and J ends lost 8 bases and 5 bases, in that order; junction bases with no gene match: 8. The CDR3 DNA reads as TGTGCCAGCCCCCGAGGACTAGCGGGAGTGACCGGGGAGCTGTTTTTT. Encoded protein: CASPRGLAGVTGELFF.

This clone appeared once. The V call is TRBV5-1, the J call TRBJ2-5; TRBD2 agrees at 11 bases. V shed 0 bases and J 5 bases; nucleotides not matched to a gene: 3. Germline V gives CDR1 SGHRS, CDR2 YFSETQ. The CDR3 loop spans 15 amino acids. CDR3 in amino acids: CASSLVPSGRETQYF. The CDR3 nucleotides read TGCGCCAGCAGCTTGGTCCCTAGCGGGAGGGAGACCCAGTACTTC.

The V call is TRBV19, the J call TRBJ1-5; D ambiguous. The V end was cut by 7 bases, the J end by 1 base, with 11 bases between. CDR1 and CDR2 from the germline V gene are LNHDA and SQIVND (reference sequence). The CDR3 covers 14 residues. The CDR3 here is CASNLGRSNQPQHF. CDR3 sequence (DNA): TGTGCCAGTAATCTGGGTAGGAGCAATCAGCCCCAGCATTTT.

In its sample, this clone is medium-sized (0.01 to 0.1%). The chain couples TRBV7-9 to TRBJ2-7; D ambiguous. CDR3 length: 13 residues. Trimming removed 1 base from V and 1 base from J, with 5 bases in between. Germline V CDR1 and CDR2: SEHNR, FQNEAQ (reference sequence). CDR3 DNA: TGTGCCAGCAGCTTAGTGTGGTCCTACGAGCAGTACTTC. Amino acid sequence: CASSLVWSYEQYF.

This clone has more than one count but fewer than ten. This chain joins TRBV7-3 and TRBJ2-2, with D tentatively TRBD2 (5 bases). This CDR3 contains 14 residues. CDR1 and CDR2 from the germline V gene are SGHTA and FQGTGA. The germline V and J ends were trimmed by 6 bases and 0 bases, with 8 bases remaining between them. CDR3 amino acids: CASREEPNTGELFF. The CDR3, as DNA: TGTGCCAGCAGGGAGGAACCGAACACCGGGGAGCTGTTTTTT.

The chain recombines TRBV7-9 with TRBJ1-4; a weak D match, TRBD1 (6 bases). The CDR3 loop spans 14 amino acids. Germline V lookup: CDR1 SEHNR, CDR2 FQNEAQ (reference sequence). V lost 1 base, J lost 7 bases, and 10 bases lay in between. For the CDR3, the DNA is TGTGCCAGCAGCTTAGGGGGGGCTCGTGAAAAACTGTTTTTT. Its protein product is CASSLGGAREKLFF. The full variable domain, completed using reference TRBV7-9 and TRBJ1-4, is DTGVSQNPRHKITKRGQNVTFRCDPISEHNRLYWYRQTLGQGPEFLTYFQNEAQLEKSRLLSDRFSAERPKGSFSTLEIQRTEQGDSAMYLCASSLGGAREKLFFGSGTQLSVL.